This T cell receptor beta chain was sequenced in a study of T cells in Graves' hyperthyroidism and ophthalmopathy. Study-wide points: Most thyroid clonotypes that were expanded above 0.001 also turned up in blood.

V dropped 4 bases and J dropped 6 bases, with 10 bases sitting between them. CDR3 length: 12 amino acids. Germline values: CDR1 SGHTA, CDR2 FQGNSA. This clonotype was counted at least ten times. Its antigen remains unknown. The source material, RNA transcripts, was used to amplify TCR beta CDR3 regions. During a first-round RT-PCR of the TCR CDR3, the HTBI primer set was used. TCRdb re-called the multiplex PCR reads with MiXCR, one entry per CDR3 protein. Of under 650,000 distinct CDR3 sequences listed, about 16% are singletons. Exclusion followed for patients with uncontrolled infection, other autoimmune disease, pregnancy or lactation. Together with thyroid ultrasound, orbital computed tomography, serum thyroxine and TRAb, clinical symptoms were used for diagnoses. This sample holds PBMCs from approximately 9 ml fresh peripheral blood.

What was sequenced was blood. The gene calls are TRBV7-2 and TRBJ2-7; possibly TRBD1 or TRBD2 for D (5 bases each). The clonotype was recovered from a woman younger than 45 with Graves' hyperthyroidism. CDR3: CASSSTRGEQYF. CDR3 sequence (DNA): TGTGCCAGCAGCTCAACTAGGGGCGAGCAGTACTTC.